This TCR beta chain came from a study of cytomegalovirus exposure and HLA in healthy donors. The CDR3 totals 16 residues. V shed 1 base and J shed 0 bases, with 11 bases lying between them. Germline assignment: CDR1 MNHNY and CDR2 SVGAGI (reference sequence). PCR primers comprised 60 Vbeta and 13 Jbeta primers. Assay: immunoSEQ multiplex PCR; the TCRdb copy retains only in-frame clones and omits some. The table shows around 200,000 clones, with roughly four fifths occurring only once. The sequencing sample was made of PBMCs. This sequence was found in a woman in her twenties or thirties in good health and CMV-seropositive. The chain employs TRBV6-6 and TRBJ2-3; maybe TRBD2 (5 bases). For the CDR3, the DNA is TGTGCCAGCAGTTACTATGAGGGTACTAGCACAGATACGCAGTATTTT. Amino acids: CASSYYEGTSTDTQYF.